The 20 T cell receptor beta chains presented below share a single source sample, sequenced in a study of blood T cell repertoires in COVID-19. Assay: immunoSEQ multiplex PCR; the TCRdb copy retains only in-frame clones and omits some. Among around 260,000 clones listed, 88% were seen once. What was sequenced was peripheral blood. Every receptor here comes from a man in his sixties who had recovered from COVID-19.

V and J are TRBV7-2 and TRBJ1-2; 11 positions match TRBD1. The junction had 13 bases not matched to a gene; V was cut back by 5 bases and J by 8 bases. CDR3 length equals 16 residues. Germline loops: CDR1 SGHTA, CDR2 FQGNSA. CDR3 protein: CASSPRTGGASRGYTF. The CDR3 DNA reads TGTGCCAGCAGCCCTAGGACAGGGGGCGCTTCACGGGGCTACACCTTC.

The genes are TRBV6-2 or TRBV6-3 and TRBJ1-5; 7 nucleotides agree with TRBD1. The V gene end was trimmed by 4 bases and the J gene end by 2 bases; junction bases not matched to a gene: 5. The CDR3 is made up of 15 amino acids. Germline CDR1 is MNHEY and CDR2 is SVGEGT. CDR3 sequence reads: CASSWGQSGNQPQHF. CDR3 DNA: TGTGCCAGCAGTTGGGGACAGAGCGGCAATCAGCCCCAGCATTTT.

The chain has TRBV5-6 and TRBJ2-3; 8 nucleotides align to TRBD1. V was clipped by 4 bases and J by 5 bases; unmatched bases: 12. In germline, CDR1 is SGHDT, CDR2 YYEEEE. The CDR3 sequence is 16 residues long. The CDR3 sequence is CASSIRTGGSGDTQYF. The DNA of the CDR3 is TGTGCCAGCAGCATACGAACAGGGGGGTCAGGAGATACGCAGTATTTT. The variable domain in full, completed from reference TRBV5-6 and TRBJ2-3, reads DAGVTQSPTHLIKTRGQQVTLRCSPKSGHDTVSWYQQALGQGPQFIFQYYEEEERQRGNFPDRFSGHQFPNYSSELNVNALLLGDSALYLCASSIRTGGSGDTQYFGPGTRLTVL.

The V call is TRBV14, the J call TRBJ1-2; D call uncertain. In germline, CDR1 is SGHDN, CDR2 FVKESK. The CDR3 loop spans 13 amino acids. V gave up 4 bases and J gave up 3 bases, with 9 bases separating them. The CDR3 DNA reads TGTGCCAGCAGCCGAGAGAGTTACTATGGCTACACCTTC. This gives the protein CASSRESYYGYTF. The variable domain in full, completed from reference TRBV14 and TRBJ1-2, reads EAGVTQFPSHSVIEKGQTVTLRCDPISGHDNLYWYRRVMGKEIKFLLHFVKESKQDESGMPNNRFLAERTGGTYSTLKVQPAELEDSGVYFCASSRESYYGYTFGSGTRLTVV.

This rearrangement joins TRBV11-2 to TRBJ2-3; 9 nucleotides agree with TRBD2. V gave up 2 bases and J gave up 1 base; unmatched junction bases: 10. This CDR3 contains 18 residues. Germline V gives CDR1 SGHAT, CDR2 FQNNGV. The CDR3 is CASSLFAGGLFGTDTQYF. The CDR3 DNA is TGTGCCAGCAGCTTATTTGCGGGGGGGCTTTTTGGCACAGATACGCAGTATTTT.

The sample holds a few counts of this clone. In the same sample, other DNA sequences code for this CDR3. The chain carries TRBV10-3 and TRBJ2-7, with 8 bases matching TRBD1. The CDR3 covers 15 residues. CDR1 is ENHRY and CDR2 is SYGVKD in the germline V gene. Trimming took 6 bases from V and 3 from J; bases not matched to a gene: 10. The CDR3 DNA reads TGTGCCATCAGATCAGGACAGGGCAGGTTCTACGAGCAGTACTTC. Amino acid sequence: CAIRSGQGRFYEQYF.

The rearrangement uses TRBV27 and TRBJ2-3; TRBD2 might be the D (6 bases). CDR3 length equals 15 residues. The ends were cut back, 2 bases at V and 0 bases at J, with 9 bases in the middle. CDR1 and CDR2 from the germline V gene are MNHEY and SMNVEV (reference sequence). CDR3 DNA sequence: TGTGCCAGCAGTTTAATGCTAGCGAGCACAGATACGCAGTATTTT. Translated: CASSLMLASTDTQYF.

There are a few counts of this clone. This sequence joins TRBV5-6 and TRBJ2-7; TRBD1 might be the D (5 bases). V was pared by 0 bases and J by 6 bases, with 16 bases between. CDR1 is SGHDT, CDR2 YYEEEE, per germline. The CDR3 spans 15 residues. The DNA of the CDR3 is TGTGCCAGCAGCTTGGGAGCAGGGCAAGTAGGCGAGCAGTACTTC. It specifies CASSLGAGQVGEQYF. The full variable domain, its missing parts supplied by reference TRBV5-6 and TRBJ2-7, is DAGVTQSPTHLIKTRGQQVTLRCSPKSGHDTVSWYQQALGQGPQFIFQYYEEEERQRGNFPDRFSGHQFPNYSSELNVNALLLGDSALYLCASSLGAGQVGEQYFGPGTRLTVT.

V gene TRBV6-6 combines with J gene TRBJ2-7; 9 nucleotides align to TRBD2. The trim removed 0 bases at V and 7 bases at J, leaving 10 bases unmatched. The germline V gene has CDR1 MNHNY and CDR2 SVGAGI (reference sequence). The CDR3 contains 16 residues. The CDR3 is CASSYSSAGGPSEQYF. The CDR3 coding sequence is TGTGCCAGCAGTTACTCCTCGGCGGGGGGGCCGAGTGAGCAGTACTTC.

The V call is TRBV27, the J call TRBJ1-1, with D maybe TRBD1 (5 bases). Germline assignment: CDR1 MNHEY and CDR2 SMNVEV (reference sequence). Deletions cut 4 bases from V and 4 bases from J, with 13 bases between. The CDR3 totals 14 residues. In DNA form, the CDR3 reads TGTGCCAGCAGTTGGAGCGGGGGAGGCACTGAAGCTTTCTTT. This sequence encodes CASSWSGGGTEAFF.

The gene calls are TRBV6-5 and TRBJ2-2; possibly TRBD1 for D (6 bases). Germline assignment: CDR1 MNHEY and CDR2 SVGAGI. The CDR3 spans 14 residues. Trimming stripped 6 bases from V and 7 bases from J, with 15 bases between. The CDR3 protein is CASRGVQGIGELFF. Written as DNA, the CDR3 is TGTGCCAGCAGGGGGGTTCAGGGGATCGGGGAGCTGTTTTTT.

J is TRBJ1-1 and V is TRBV5-4; the D gene is possibly TRBD1 (6 bases). The CDR3 contains 14 residues. V was pared by 3 bases and J by 1 base, with 10 bases between. The V gene's germline CDR1 is SGHNT and CDR2 YYREEE (reference sequence). The CDR3 reads CASSSRTANTEAFF. For the CDR3, the DNA is TGTGCCAGCAGCTCGAGGACAGCGAACACTGAAGCTTTCTTT.

The chain recombines TRBV7-8 with TRBJ1-1, with no clear D. Trimming took off 1 base at V and 4 bases at J, with 10 bases between the two ends. CDR1 and CDR2 (germline): SGHVS, FQNEAQ. There are 14 residues in the CDR3. CDR3: CASSLVRAGTEAFF. The CDR3 region has the DNA TGTGCCAGCAGCTTAGTAAGGGCGGGCACTGAAGCTTTCTTT.

The chain employs TRBV7-3 and TRBJ2-1, with D unresolved. This CDR3 region has 15 residues. V lost 5 bases and J 0 bases, leaving 11 bases between the germline ends. The germline gives CDR1 SGHTA, CDR2 FQGTGA. The CDR3 region is CASSDPTSSYNEQFF. The CDR3 DNA follows: TGTGCCAGCAGCGACCCGACATCCTCCTACAATGAGCAGTTCTTC.

The CDR3 region has the DNA TGTGCCAGCAGCGTAGAGCCGGGAGATTCCTACGAGCAGTACTTC. The encoded protein is CASSVEPGDSYEQYF. J is TRBJ2-7 and V is TRBV9; the D gene is possibly TRBD2 (6 bases). Germline CDR1 reads SGDLS; CDR2 reads YYNGEE. The CDR3 is 15 amino acids. Trimming removed 0 bases at V and 1 base at J, with 11 bases between.

This clone came up once. The chain links TRBV24-1 to TRBJ1-2, with TRBD1 identical over 9 bases. In germline, CDR1 is KGHDR, CDR2 SFDVKD. This CDR3 region has 15 residues. The V segment lost 4 bases and the J segment 5 bases; nucleotides outside the gene matches: 7. The CDR3 coding sequence is TGTGCCACCAGTGACCCCGGGACAGGGAAGTATGGCTACACCTTC. Protein sequence: CATSDPGTGKYGYTF.

The V call is TRBV4-2, the J call TRBJ2-5; TRBD2 aligns across 7 bases. The V gene's germline CDR1 is LGHNA and CDR2 YNFKEQ. CDR3 size: 18 residues. The V segment lost 0 bases and the J segment 1 base; nucleotides outside the gene matches: 11. In DNA form, the CDR3 reads TGTGCCAGCAGCCAAGAACCAAGGCTGGGAGGGGTCCAAGAGACCCAGTACTTC. It codes for CASSQEPRLGGVQETQYF.

This clone showed up just once. The chain couples TRBV6-1 to TRBJ2-7; 9 bases are shared with TRBD2. V shed 4 bases and J 3 bases; nucleotides not matched to a gene: 16. This CDR3 is built from 18 residues. Germline CDR1 MNHNS, CDR2 SASEGT. This CDR3 is CASSGFLGRAGGFYEQYF. The CDR3 DNA reads TGTGCCAGCAGTGGCTTTCTGGGTCGAGCGGGGGGATTCTACGAGCAGTACTTC.

This clone was observed a single time. This chain connects TRBV2 to TRBJ1-5, with a possible D match to TRBD1 (6 bases). Looked up from germline, CDR1 is SNHLY and CDR2 is FYNNEI. The CDR3 totals 16 residues. V was shortened by 0 bases and J by 7 bases, with 16 bases between the two germline ends. The CDR3: CASSEALGRGGQPQHF. DNA for the CDR3: TGTGCCAGCAGTGAAGCGCTAGGCAGGGGAGGGCAGCCCCAGCATTTT.

Note on this clone: Other DNA sequences in the same sample also yield this CDR3. This chain links TRBV6-5 with TRBJ2-1; 15 nucleotides line up with TRBD2. Germline CDR1 is MNHEY and CDR2 is SVGAGI. J lost 6 bases, V lost 5 bases, and 2 bases had no gene match. The CDR3 sequence is 15 residues long. As DNA, the CDR3 is TGTGCCAGCAGTCCGGGACTAGCGGGGGGCAATGAGCAGTTCTTC. Its translation is CASSPGLAGGNEQFF.